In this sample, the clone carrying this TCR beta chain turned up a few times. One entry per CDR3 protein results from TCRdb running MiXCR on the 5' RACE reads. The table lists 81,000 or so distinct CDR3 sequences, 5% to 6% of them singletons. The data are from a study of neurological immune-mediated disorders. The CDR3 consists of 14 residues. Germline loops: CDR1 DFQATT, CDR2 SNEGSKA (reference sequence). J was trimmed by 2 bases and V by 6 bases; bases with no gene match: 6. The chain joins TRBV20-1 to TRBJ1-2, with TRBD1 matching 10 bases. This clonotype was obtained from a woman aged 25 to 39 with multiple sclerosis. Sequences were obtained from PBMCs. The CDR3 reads CSASWTGGNYGYTF. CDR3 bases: TGCAGTGCATCCTGGACAGGGGGAAACTATGGCTACACCTTC.